The sequence of this TCR beta chain was determined in a study of blood T cell repertoires in COVID-19. Looking at the study overall: From the United States, Italy and Spain came samples of acute and convalescent COVID-19. T cells, B-cell-depleted T cells, or PBMCs supplied cDNA or gDNA.

This clone was observed a single time. CDR3 length equals 11 residues. Per the germline V gene, CDR1 is SGHVS and CDR2 is FQNEAQ. V lost 3 bases to trimming and J lost 10 bases, with 7 bases between them. Authors' data handling: Estimation of nucleated cell counts was performed using reference gene primer amplification. TCRdb keeps only in-frame clones here, not all; method: immunoSEQ multiplex PCR. The DNA was the basis for D and trimming; V, J and clone size are from that table. Found here are about 58,000 clones, almost 90% of them singletons; the top ten hold 10% to 15%. Material for sequencing was peripheral blood. The sequence came from a man in his sixties with active COVID-19. The chain couples TRBV7-8 to TRBJ2-1; D is perhaps TRBD1 (6 bases). DNA of the CDR3: TGTGCCAGCAGCTTCGACAGGGAGCAGTTCTTC. Protein sequence: CASSFDREQFF.